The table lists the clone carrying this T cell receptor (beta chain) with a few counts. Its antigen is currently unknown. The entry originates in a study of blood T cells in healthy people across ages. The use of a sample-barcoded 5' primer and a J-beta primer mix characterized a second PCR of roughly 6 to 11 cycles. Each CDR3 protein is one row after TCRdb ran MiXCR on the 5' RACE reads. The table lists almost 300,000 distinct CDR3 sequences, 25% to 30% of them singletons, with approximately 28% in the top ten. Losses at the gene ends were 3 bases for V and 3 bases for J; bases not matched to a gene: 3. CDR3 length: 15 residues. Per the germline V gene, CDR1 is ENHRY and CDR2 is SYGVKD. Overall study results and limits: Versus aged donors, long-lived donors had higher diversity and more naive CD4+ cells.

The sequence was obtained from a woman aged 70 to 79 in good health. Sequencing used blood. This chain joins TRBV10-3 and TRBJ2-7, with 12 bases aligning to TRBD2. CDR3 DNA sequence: TGTGCCATCAGTGAAACGACTAGCGGGAGCTACGAGCAGTACTTC. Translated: CAISETTSGSYEQYF.